The 32 T cell receptor beta chains in this list originate from one sample, sequenced in a study of Ad26.COV2.S vaccination and SARS-CoV-2 variants. Profiled with immunoSEQ multiplex PCR; TCRdb holds only in-frame clones, not every one. The sample gives about 320,000 clones, more than 70% of which show up once; 1.9% is in the top ten. Described treatment: 19 received Ad26.COV2.S at low or high dose, single or two shots; 5 received placebo; per-sample allocation not given. Sampling was performed 63 days after the first vaccine or placebo injection. Material: peripheral blood, obtained in a trial of Ad26.COV2.S vaccine versus placebo. The receptors were gathered from a person between 18 and 59 years old who received the Ad26.COV2.S COVID-19 vaccine or a placebo.

The chain has TRBV7-6 and TRBJ2-1; TRBD2 matches 8 bases. The V gene's germline CDR1 is SGHVS and CDR2 FNYEAQ. With 3 bases clipped from V and 3 bases from J, the junction kept 7 bases outside the gene matches. The CDR3 contains 16 residues. CDR3 region: CASSFGGGLYYNEQFF. CDR3 coding DNA: TGTGCCAGCAGCTTCGGCGGGGGGCTATACTACAATGAGCAGTTCTTC.

The chain links TRBV25-1 to TRBJ1-1, with D unclear. CDR3 length: 13 amino acids. Deletions cut 0 bases from V and 4 bases from J, with 6 bases between. Germline values: CDR1 MGHDK, CDR2 SYGVNS. CDR3 nucleotides: TGTGCCAGCAGTGAATATGAGGCCACTGAAGCTTTCTTT. Protein sequence: CASSEYEATEAFF.

The J gene is TRBJ1-4, the V gene TRBV5-1, with 7 bases lining up with TRBD1. The V gene end was trimmed by 3 bases and the J gene end by 8 bases; junction bases not matched to a gene: 10. The germline gives CDR1 SGHRS, CDR2 YFSETQ. This CDR3 contains 15 residues. In DNA, the CDR3 is TGCGCCAGCAGCTCCGGAGGGGGCGGGTCGGAAAAACTGTTTTTT. Residues: CASSSGGGGSEKLFF.

The count of this clone is one. The rearrangement links TRBV10-3 to TRBJ2-3, with 13 bases aligning to TRBD2. Germline loops: CDR1 ENHRY, CDR2 SYGVKD. V lost 7 bases to trimming and J lost 0 bases; unmatched junction nucleotides: 4. CDR3 length: 16 amino acids. The CDR3 is CAINTSGGDSTDTQYF. CDR3 in DNA: TGTGCCATCAATACTAGCGGGGGGGATAGCACAGATACGCAGTATTTT.

The chain has TRBV18 and TRBJ2-3, with 7 bases that match TRBD1. V shed 5 bases and J 3 bases; nucleotides not matched to a gene: 5. Germline V CDR1 and CDR2: KGHSH, LQKENI. CDR3 length equals 14 residues. CDR3 residues: CASSAQGRTDTQYF. As DNA, the CDR3 is TGTGCCAGCTCAGCACAGGGGCGGACAGATACGCAGTATTTT.

The V gene is TRBV9, the J gene TRBJ1-4; D gene ambiguous. The length of the CDR3 is 15 residues. Germline V gene data show CDR1 as SGDLS and CDR2 as YYNGEE. Trimming took off 4 bases at V and 7 bases at J, with 17 bases between the two ends. The CDR3 DNA reads TGTGCCAGCAGCCTCTCCCCGGTTTATGGTGAAAAACTGTTTTTT. It codes for CASSLSPVYGEKLFF.

The V call is TRBV27, the J call TRBJ2-1; D not certain. Per the germline V gene, CDR1 is MNHEY and CDR2 is SMNVEV (reference sequence). The CDR3 has 13 residues. With 4 bases removed from V and 7 bases from J, the gap between germline ends came to 11 bases. The CDR3 loop reads CASSSRPRNEQFF. DNA of the CDR3: TGTGCCAGCAGTTCTCGGCCTAGGAATGAGCAGTTCTTC.

The chain is built from TRBV3-1 (or the pseudogene TRBV3-2) and TRBJ1-6, with D perhaps matching TRBD1 (5 bases). This CDR3 has 15 amino acids. V was pared by 2 bases and J by 7 bases, with 12 bases between. The germline V gene has CDR1 LGHDT and CDR2 YNNKEL (reference sequence). This CDR3 reads CASSQNGGGNSPLHF. The CDR3, as DNA: TGTGCCAGCAGCCAAAACGGGGGTGGCAATTCACCCCTCCACTTT.

The V call is TRBV10-2, the J call TRBJ1-2; D is ambiguous. The CDR3 spans 14 residues. Germline loops: CDR1 WSHSY, CDR2 SAAADI. Trimming took 6 bases from V and 0 from J, leaving 11 bases between them. The chain's CDR3 is CASRTFWANYGYTF. CDR3 nucleotide sequence: TGCGCCAGCAGGACCTTTTGGGCTAACTATGGCTACACCTTC.

This clone was found once. The rearrangement joins TRBV5-1 to TRBJ1-1, with 7 bases fitting TRBD1. Germline trimming cut 4 bases from V and 2 bases from J; bases unmatched to any gene: 8. The germline V gene has CDR1 SGHRS and CDR2 YFSETQ. This CDR3 is built from 15 residues. CDR3 DNA sequence: TGCGCCAGCAGCCCTCAGGGACAGTTTAACACTGAAGCTTTCTTT. The encoded protein is CASSPQGQFNTEAFF. Full variable domain (outside the CDR3, taken from reference TRBV5-1 and TRBJ1-1): KAGVTQTPRYLIKTRGQQVTLSCSPISGHRSVSWYQQTPGQGLQFLFEYFSETQRNKGNFPGRFSGRQFSNSRSEMNVSTLELGDSALYLCASSPQGQFNTEAFFGQGTRLTVV.

This clone was observed a handful of times. The chain is built from TRBV18 and TRBJ1-5; 9 nucleotides match TRBD1. Germline loops: CDR1 KGHSH, CDR2 LQKENI. Germline trimming cut 2 bases from V and 3 bases from J; bases unmatched to any gene: 5. The CDR3 is made up of 16 amino acids. This CDR3 is CASSPTRDRDNQPQHF. In DNA form, the CDR3 reads TGTGCCAGCTCACCAACCCGGGACAGGGACAATCAGCCCCAGCATTTT.

The V gene is TRBV5-1, the J gene TRBJ1-1; 8 nucleotides match TRBD1. With 0 bases clipped from V and 5 bases from J, the junction kept 3 bases outside the gene matches. This CDR3 region has 14 residues. The germline CDR1 and CDR2 sequences are SGHRS and YFSETQ. CDR3 DNA: TGCGCCAGCAGCTTGGGACAGGGGCAAACTGAAGCTTTCTTT. Translating it yields CASSLGQGQTEAFF.

The gene calls are TRBV30 and TRBJ1-2; 7 bases map to TRBD1. The CDR3 is 15 amino acids. Germline lookup yields CDR1 GTSNPN and CDR2 SVGIG (reference sequence). J lost 4 bases, V lost 0 bases, and 8 bases had no gene match. This CDR3 is CAWSVVSGQIYGYTF. The DNA of the CDR3 is TGTGCCTGGAGTGTAGTTTCGGGACAGATCTATGGCTACACCTTC.

The gene calls are TRBV6-1 and TRBJ2-3; a possible D gene is TRBD2 (5 bases). Trimming took 3 bases from V and 0 from J, leaving 10 bases between them. This CDR3 spans 15 amino acids. The V gene's germline CDR1 is MNHNS and CDR2 SASEGT. The CDR3 DNA sequence: TGTGCCAGCAGTGATAGTCGGGGTAGCACAGATACGCAGTATTTT. This codes for CASSDSRGSTDTQYF.

The chain carries TRBV5-1 and TRBJ1-4; D unresolved. Trimming stripped 1 base from V and 5 bases from J, with 6 bases between. CDR3 length equals 13 residues. The germline gives CDR1 SGHRS, CDR2 YFSETQ. CDR3: CASSLFINEKLFF. DNA of the CDR3: TGCGCCAGCAGCTTGTTCATCAATGAAAAACTGTTTTTT.

The J gene is TRBJ2-4, the V gene TRBV7-2, with D unclear. This CDR3 comprises 15 residues. Trimming removed 1 base at V and 1 base at J, with 8 bases between. CDR1 and CDR2 from the germline V gene are SGHTA and FQGNSA. The CDR3 loop reads CASSLERQAKNIQYF. The CDR3 DNA follows: TGTGCCAGCAGCTTAGAGAGGCAGGCCAAAAACATTCAGTACTTC.

This sequence joins TRBV19 and TRBJ1-1, with D unresolved. Germline CDR1 and CDR2: LNHDA and SQIVND (reference sequence). V was trimmed by 7 bases and J by 1 base, leaving 7 bases between them. The length of the CDR3 is 12 residues. In DNA form, the CDR3 reads TGTGCCAGTACTCTGGGGAACACTGAAGCTTTCTTT. Its protein product is CASTLGNTEAFF.

The chain joins TRBV7-6 to TRBJ2-7; D may be TRBD1 (5 bases). Trimming stripped 5 bases from V and 9 bases from J, with 26 bases between. This CDR3 has 16 residues. CDR1 and CDR2 (germline): SGHVS, FNYEAQ. The DNA of the CDR3 is TGTGCCAGCAGCCCCCCCGCCAGACAGTCTCCCTCGAGGCAGTACTTC. Translating gives CASSPPARQSPSRQYF.

V gene TRBV5-6 combines with J gene TRBJ1-4; the D is unclear. The V gene lost 4 bases and the J gene lost 7 bases, with 11 bases spanning the gap. The V gene's germline CDR1 is SGHDT and CDR2 YYEEEE. CDR3 length: 13 amino acids. Here the CDR3 DNA reads TGTGCCAGCAGCCCCTGGACGGGTGAAAAACTGTTTTTT. Residues: CASSPWTGEKLFF.

This clone was observed a single time. The V and J genes are TRBV5-6 and TRBJ1-1; possibly TRBD1 for D (6 bases). This CDR3 is built from 15 residues. Germline-derived CDR1 and CDR2 are SGHDT and YYEEEE. V lost 5 bases and J 0 bases, leaving 14 bases between the germline ends. CDR3 in amino acids: CASSKFRGMNTEAFF. The CDR3 DNA reads as TGTGCCAGCAGTAAATTCAGGGGAATGAACACTGAAGCTTTCTTT.

The rearrangement joins TRBV4-3 to TRBJ2-1, with D perhaps TRBD2 (5 bases). There are 16 residues in the CDR3. V lost 1 base to trimming and J lost 8 bases, with 18 bases between them. Germline loops: CDR1 LGHNA, CDR2 YSLEER. The CDR3 loop reads CASSQGGRPVWDEQFF. The CDR3, as DNA: TGCGCCAGCAGCCAAGGCGGGCGGCCTGTCTGGGATGAGCAGTTCTTC.

V and J are TRBV13 and TRBJ1-4; D might be TRBD1 (5 bases). The CDR3 consists of 16 residues. V was shortened by 2 bases and J by 7 bases, with 17 bases between the two germline ends. Germline V gene lookup returns CDR1 PRHDT and CDR2 FYEKMQ (reference sequence). The chain's CDR3 is CASSLRRGQGGEKLFF. CDR3 DNA sequence: TGTGCCAGCAGCTTAAGGCGCGGGCAGGGAGGTGAAAAACTGTTTTTT. The full variable domain, with the rest looked up from reference TRBV13 and TRBJ1-4, is AAGVIQSPRHLIKEKRETATLKCYPIPRHDTVYWYQQGPGQDPQFLISFYEKMQSDKGSIPDRFSAQQFSDYHSELNMSSLELGDSALYFCASSLRRGQGGEKLFFGSGTQLSVL.

The chain recombines TRBV6-5 with TRBJ1-2; D is uncertain. Trimming stripped 7 bases from V and 6 bases from J, with 9 bases between. Per germline, CDR1 MNHEY and CDR2 SVGAGI. The CDR3 consists of 11 residues. The CDR3 sequence: CASKEAHGYTF. CDR3 coding DNA: TGTGCCAGCAAGGAGGCCCATGGCTACACCTTC.

The CDR3 nucleotides read TGTGCCAGCAGCTTATTGAGGTCCTACAATGAGCAGTTCTTC. This translates into CASSLLRSYNEQFF. The chain joins TRBV7-2 to TRBJ2-1; D not certain. Trimming cost V 2 bases and J 1 base, with 6 bases left between them. Germline V gives CDR1 SGHTA, CDR2 FQGNSA. The CDR3 sequence is 14 residues long.

The gene calls are TRBV5-4 and TRBJ2-5; 10 positions match TRBD2. J gave up 0 bases and V 4 bases, and 6 bases lay outside the gene matches. The V gene's germline CDR1 is SGHNT and CDR2 YYREEE (reference sequence). This CDR3 region has 16 residues. This CDR3 reads CASSQAGGLYQETQYF. The CDR3 region has the DNA TGTGCCAGCAGCCAAGCGGGGGGGCTGTACCAAGAGACCCAGTACTTC.

In DNA form, the CDR3 reads TGTGCCAGCAGCCCACAGGGGTCTGGGGAGACCCAGTACTTC. Its translation is CASSPQGSGETQYF. V is TRBV11-2 and J is TRBJ2-5, with 7 bases that match TRBD1. The CDR3 loop spans 14 amino acids. V lost 5 bases to trimming and J lost 5 bases; unmatched junction nucleotides: 8. Germline CDR1 reads SGHAT; CDR2 reads FQNNGV.

The chain uses TRBV12-3 or TRBV12-4 and TRBJ2-7; D is unresolved. This CDR3 is built from 13 residues. V lost 5 bases and J 2 bases, leaving 10 bases between the germline ends. In DNA form, the CDR3 reads TGTGCCAGCAGTCCAGGACGGACCTACGAGCAGTACTTC. Its protein product is CASSPGRTYEQYF.

This clone showed up just a few times. The V and J genes are TRBV14 and TRBJ1-1; 7 nucleotides match TRBD1. With 2 bases clipped from V and 8 bases from J, the junction kept 8 bases outside the gene matches. The CDR3 is 14 amino acids. Looked up from germline, CDR1 is SGHDN and CDR2 is FVKESK. The CDR3 region has the DNA TGTGCCAGCAGCCAACCAAAAACAGGGGCCGAAGCTTTCTTT. Amino acids: CASSQPKTGAEAFF.

V usage is TRBV12-3 or TRBV12-4 and J usage is TRBJ1-2; 9 bases match TRBD1. V shed 6 bases and J 5 bases; nucleotides not matched to a gene: 4. The CDR3 extends over 13 amino acids. The CDR3 region has the DNA TGTGCCAGCAGGGGGACAGGGCGGTATGGCTACACCTTC. This encodes CASRGTGRYGYTF.

The V call is TRBV7-9, the J call TRBJ1-2, with 7 bases that match TRBD1. This CDR3 has 13 residues. Trimming removed 5 bases from V and 12 bases from J; junction bases left unmatched: 12. Germline lookup yields CDR1 SEHNR and CDR2 FQNEAQ (reference sequence). CDR3 in amino acids: CASSQGGRGLDTF. CDR3 bases: TGTGCCAGCAGCCAAGGTGGGAGGGGGCTCGACACCTTC.

This chain joins TRBV2 and TRBJ1-5, with D maybe TRBD1 (5 bases). The CDR3 has 14 amino acids. The germline V gene encodes CDR1 SNHLY and CDR2 FYNNEI. The germline V and J ends were trimmed by 4 bases and 4 bases, with 11 bases remaining between them. This CDR3 reads CASSGPGRNQPQHF. CDR3 coding DNA: TGTGCCAGCAGTGGCCCGGGACGGAATCAGCCCCAGCATTTT.

V usage is TRBV9 and J usage is TRBJ2-1; D might be TRBD1 or TRBD2, each matching 5 bases. Germline CDR1 reads SGDLS; CDR2 reads YYNGEE. The CDR3 contains 15 residues. V dropped 4 bases and J dropped 2 bases, with 13 bases sitting between them. The CDR3, as DNA: TGTGCCAGCAGCCCGCCCGGGGCGGCCTACAATGAGCAGTTCTTC. This sequence encodes CASSPPGAAYNEQFF.